What follows is one TCR beta chain and its context. Its cognate antigen is unknown. A universal primer binding site was introduced by template switching. The final cDNA contained unique molecular identifiers. TCRdb re-analysed the 5' RACE reads in MiXCR, keeping a single row per CDR3 protein. Seen here are 1.5 million or so distinct CDR3 sequences, 25% to 35% observed once, and the top ten hold roughly 0.3%. This sample is part of a study of identical twins. The CDR3 runs 17 residues. Trimming pared 5 bases from V and 2 bases from J, leaving 20 bases between. Study observations and caveats: Cross-sectional statistics, not tracking of the same donors, supported the conclusions. Because invariant MAIT and iNKT cells could be present, zero-insertion analyses could be partly confounded. Cord blood beta clonotypes that were abundant carried fewer insertions, and memory repertoires showed no such trend.

This sequence was found in a newborn girl in good health. The sample comprised cord blood. The chain carries TRBV12-3 or TRBV12-4 and TRBJ2-3; unclear D gene. The chain's CDR3 is CASSRAWASGVTDTQYF. The CDR3 DNA follows: TGTGCCAGCAGTCGGGCCTGGGCCTCAGGCGTCACAGATACGCAGTATTTT.